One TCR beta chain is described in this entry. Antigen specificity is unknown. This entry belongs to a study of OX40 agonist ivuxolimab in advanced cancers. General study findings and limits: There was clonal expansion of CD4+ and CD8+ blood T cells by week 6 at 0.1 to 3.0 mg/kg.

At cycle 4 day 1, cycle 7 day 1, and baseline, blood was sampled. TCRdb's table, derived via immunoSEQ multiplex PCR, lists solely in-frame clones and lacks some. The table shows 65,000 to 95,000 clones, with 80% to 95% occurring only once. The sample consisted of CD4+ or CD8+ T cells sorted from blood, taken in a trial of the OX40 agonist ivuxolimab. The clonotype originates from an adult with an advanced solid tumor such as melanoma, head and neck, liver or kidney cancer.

The CDR3 here is CASSLVSRGSTEAFF. In DNA, the CDR3 is TGTGCCAGCAGCTTAGTATCTAGGGGCAGCACTGAAGCTTTCTTT. V and J are TRBV7-9 and TRBJ1-1, with D possibly TRBD1 on 5 matching bases. Germline loops: CDR1 SEHNR, CDR2 FQNEAQ (reference sequence). The CDR3 is 15 amino acids. The ends were cut back, 1 base at V and 4 bases at J, with 13 bases in the middle. The full variable domain, completed using reference TRBV7-9 and TRBJ1-1, is DTGVSQNPRHKITKRGQNVTFRCDPISEHNRLYWYRQTLGQGPEFLTYFQNEAQLEKSRLLSDRFSAERPKGSFSTLEIQRTEQGDSAMYLCASSLVSRGSTEAFFGQGTRLTVV.